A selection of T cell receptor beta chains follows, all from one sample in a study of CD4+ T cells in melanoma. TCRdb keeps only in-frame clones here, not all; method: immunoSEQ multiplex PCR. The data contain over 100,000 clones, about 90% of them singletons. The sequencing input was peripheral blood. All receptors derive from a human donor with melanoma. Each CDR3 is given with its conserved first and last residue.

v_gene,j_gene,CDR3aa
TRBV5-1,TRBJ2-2,CASSSSGQSTGELFF
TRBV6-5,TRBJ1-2,CASKDRGRDYGYTF
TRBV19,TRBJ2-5,CASSINRQETQYF
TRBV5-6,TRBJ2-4,CASSKGQAKNIQYF
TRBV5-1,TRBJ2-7,CASSWDRDRYEQYF
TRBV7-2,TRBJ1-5,CASSSPYQPQHF
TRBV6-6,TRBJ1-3,CASSYSVSGNTIYF
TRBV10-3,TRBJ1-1,CAISGQLNTEAFF
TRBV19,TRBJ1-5,CASSPRASYSNQPQHF
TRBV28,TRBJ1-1,CASSLEVLAEAFF
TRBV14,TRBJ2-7,CASSRYRDREFYEQYF
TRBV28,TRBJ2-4,CASRPTGRPFQYF
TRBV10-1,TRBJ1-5,CASSGHDREEGNSNQPQHF
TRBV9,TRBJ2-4,CASSRGPLAGGEGNIQYF
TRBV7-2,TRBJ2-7,CASSSYRAYEQYF
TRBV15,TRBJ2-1,CATSGGWVSGSNEQFF
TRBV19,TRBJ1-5,CASSRTDYQPQHF
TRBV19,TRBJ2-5,CASGLVDRVDETQYF
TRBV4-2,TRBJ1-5,CASSQDLGGQGRVQPQHF
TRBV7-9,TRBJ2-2,CASSSDRETGELFF
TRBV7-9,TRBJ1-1,CASAEIEGLAEAFF
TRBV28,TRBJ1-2,CASSLGGLTYGYTF
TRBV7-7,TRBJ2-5,CASSSTGTNKETQYF
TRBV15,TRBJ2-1,CATSSPGLAGGPGYNEQFF
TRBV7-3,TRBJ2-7,CASSLTPSGYEQYF
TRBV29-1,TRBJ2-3,CSVALAGSTDTQYF
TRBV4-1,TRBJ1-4,CASSQVFVPGAKGEKLFF
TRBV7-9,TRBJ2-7,CASSLVGPSSSYEQYF
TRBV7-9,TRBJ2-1,CASSLPSERTSGGHNEQFF
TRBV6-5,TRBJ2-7,CASSYTRSSGGYEQYF
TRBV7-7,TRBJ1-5,CASSPGGGQPQHF
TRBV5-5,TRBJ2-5,CASSLVPNSGKETQYF
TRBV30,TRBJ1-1,CAWNPGVRNTEAFF
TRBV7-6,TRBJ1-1,CASSLAFGGERFGNTEAFF
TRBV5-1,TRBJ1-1,CASITYKSSEAFF
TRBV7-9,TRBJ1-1,CASSFGQAEAFF
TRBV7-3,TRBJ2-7,CASSRTGTYEQYF
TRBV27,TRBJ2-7,CASSLERGIEQYF
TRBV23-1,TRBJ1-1,CASSQSQDQKDVNTEAFF
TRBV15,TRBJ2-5,CATSRTGAETQYF
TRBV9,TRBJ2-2,CASSSGGGELFF
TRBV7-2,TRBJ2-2,CASSLGGVAGELFF
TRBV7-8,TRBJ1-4,CASSLVGQWGGEKLFF
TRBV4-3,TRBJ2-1,CASSQDRFNEQFF
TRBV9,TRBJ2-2,CASSGPPGQGSLAGELFF
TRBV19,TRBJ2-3,CASSVPAGNTDTQYF
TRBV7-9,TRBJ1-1,CASSPGLPMNTEAFF
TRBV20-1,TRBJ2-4,CSARDTGIQYF
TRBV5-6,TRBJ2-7,CASSRPTGGLYEQYF
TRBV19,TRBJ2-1,CASQLRRTGWNEQFF
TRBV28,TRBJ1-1,CASLGDNTEAFF
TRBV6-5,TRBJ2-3,CASSYLGTQYF